These T cell receptor beta chains were read from a single sample in a study of cytomegalovirus exposure and HLA in healthy donors. TCRdb's copy holds only in-frame clones and misses some; the assay was immunoSEQ multiplex PCR. The sample includes some 150,000 clones, roughly 80% of them seen just once. The specimen sequenced was PBMCs. These receptors were obtained from a man younger than 30 in good health and CMV-seropositive. The conserved cysteine and the conserved F or W are not part of the CDR3 here.

V gene: TRBV27
CDR3 protein: ASSLSYADTQY

V gene: TRBV6-1
CDR3 protein: ASSEELEGNSPLH

V gene: TRBV4-1
CDR3 protein: ASSQVLAGASDEQF

V gene: TRBV5-6
CDR3 protein: ASSPGLAGVADTQY

V gene: TRBV25-1
CDR3 protein: ASSRGGIYEQY

V gene: TRBV14
CDR3 protein: ASSHPLGDFSYEQY

V gene: TRBV11-2
CDR3 protein: ASRKLAEPTYEQY

V gene: TRBV2
CDR3 protein: ASSTGTGGGAGYT

V gene: TRBV18
CDR3 protein: ASSPGREMNTEAF

V gene: TRBV18
CDR3 protein: ASSPVEGDEQY

V gene: TRBV6-4
CDR3 protein: ASSEGGSTDTQY

V gene: TRBV7-3
CDR3 protein: ASSLPPLAGGLNEQF

V gene: TRBV29-1
CDR3 protein: SANRDTGELF

V gene: TRBV5-1
CDR3 protein: ASSWGQGEVGELF

V gene: TRBV9
CDR3 protein: ASSVHLAGAYEQF

V gene: TRBV7-9
CDR3 protein: ASPAPIREDTEAF

V gene: TRBV11-2
CDR3 protein: ASSLTGRSNTEAF

V gene: TRBV19
CDR3 protein: ASSIVTSGGNEQF

V gene: TRBV14
CDR3 protein: ASSQDVAGAKEKLF

V gene: TRBV29-1
CDR3 protein: SVEGGTGILRATYNEQF

V gene: TRBV7-9
CDR3 protein: ASSFLLGMGEQF

V gene: TRBV19
CDR3 protein: ASSIGGGSAGETQY

V gene: TRBV7-8
CDR3 protein: ASSLSLRRGGAQY

V gene: TRBV14
CDR3 protein: ASSQGSRGAVNQPQH

V gene: TRBV19
CDR3 protein: ASSASAHTEAF

V gene: TRBV19
CDR3 protein: ASRAQGANSPLH

V gene: TRBV27
CDR3 protein: ASSFLQRNEKLF

V gene: TRBV5-4
CDR3 protein: ASSSGGDTIY

V gene: TRBV29-1
CDR3 protein: SVVGTDMNTEAF

V gene: TRBV5-4
CDR3 protein: ASSGGEGHPSYEQY

V gene: TRBV21-1
CDR3 protein: ASCPRRCFYEQY